This T cell receptor (beta chain) was sequenced for a study of blood T cell repertoires in COVID-19. Study overall: Italy, Spain and the United States were the sources of the convalescent and acute COVID-19 samples. PBMCs, B-cell-depleted T cells, or T cells were the source of the cDNA or gDNA that made up the material.

V lost 0 bases, J lost 4 bases, and 12 bases lay in between. The V gene's germline CDR1 is SGHAT and CDR2 FQNNGV. CDR3 length: 15 amino acids. Source study methods: Reference gene primer amplification yielded estimated nucleated cell counts. Method: immunoSEQ multiplex PCR; TCRdb's copy keeps in-frame clones and lacks some. V and J calls and clone size are copied from that table; D and trimming were computed from the DNA. The repertoire holds approximately 81,000 clones, with about 88% as singletons. The receptor comes from a man in his 70s with active or convalescent COVID-19. The rearrangement links TRBV11-2 to TRBJ1-2; D is unresolved. The sequenced sample consisted of peripheral blood. The CDR3 region is CASSLDGPIFYGYTF. The CDR3 DNA follows: TGTGCCAGCAGCTTAGATGGGCCAATTTTCTATGGCTACACCTTC.